The TCR beta chain under discussion was sequenced for a study of blood T cell repertoires in COVID-19. Source study methods: How many nucleated cells were present was estimated from reference gene primer amplification. Profiled with immunoSEQ multiplex PCR; TCRdb holds only in-frame clones, not every one. V, J and clone size reflect that table, while D and trimming were determined from the DNA. The sample gives under 150,000 clones, about three quarters of which show up once; around 12% is in the top ten. This clone appeared once. Germline-derived CDR1 and CDR2 are SGHDT and YYEEEE. The V end lost 6 bases, the J end lost 5 bases, and 14 bases lay between the germline ends. The CDR3 is 14 residues long.

The chain couples TRBV5-6 to TRBJ2-2; D is uncertain. The sample consisted of peripheral blood. The sequence came from an elderly man with acute or convalescent COVID-19. The CDR3 region is CASTHFLRTGELFF. The CDR3 bases are TGTGCCAGCACGCACTTTTTGAGGACCGGGGAGCTGTTTTTT.